This TCR beta chain is drawn from a study of brain T cells in children with intractable seizures. For this clone: Its antigen remains unknown.

Sequencing was performed with immunoSEQ multiplex PCR; in TCRdb, only in-frame clones are kept and a portion is missing. The sample contains just under 65,000 clones, about 96% of which appear only once. Study conclusions and caveats: HCMV serostatus was not known, and viral specificity came from CDR3 similarity only.

The V gene lost 1 base and the J gene lost 8 bases, with 5 bases spanning the gap. The germline V gene has CDR1 LGHNA and CDR2 YNFKEQ. The CDR3 has 11 residues. The receptor comes from a boy under two years old with focal cortical dysplasia and intractable seizures. The sequencing here drew on peripheral blood, taken at surgery. The V call is TRBV4-2, the J call TRBJ1-2, with D possibly matching TRBD1 (5 bases). DNA of the CDR3: TGTGCCAGCAGCCAAGGACAGGGCTACACCTTC. Translated, it gives CASSQGQGYTF.